This TCR beta chain derives from a study of regulatory T cells in long-lasting Graves disease. Building of the TCR beta libraries involved iRepertoire HTBI primers and Arm-PCR of CDR3 regions. MiXCR was run by TCRdb on the multiplex PCR reads, yielding one entry per CDR3 protein. The sample comprises a few hundred thousand distinct CDR3 sequences, 23% of which are singletons, and 28% rests with the top ten. Time point denoted: persistent/refractory GD, antithyroid drugs over 5 years with positive TRAb. The authors made the TCR library using RNA they extracted from PBMCs. Graves' disease diagnosis used American Thyroid Association guidelines. This CDR3 region has 15 residues. Germline CDR1 reads SGHRS; CDR2 reads YFSETQ. With 4 bases removed from V and 5 bases from J, the gap between germline ends came to 18 bases. Study-wide findings and caveats: With persistent disease, TRBV28, TRBJ1-2 and TRBJ2-5 were the favored segments.

Points on this clonotype: What it binds is unknown.

This clonotype was sampled from a woman aged 40 to 50 with Graves disease. The rearrangement links TRBV5-1 to TRBJ1-1; TRBD1 might be the D (6 bases). The specimen was peripheral blood mononuclear cells (PBMCs), collected when the disease was refractory, from a patient treated with antithyroid drugs. Here the CDR3 reads CASSEGTPERTEAFF. CDR3 DNA: TGCGCCAGCAGCGAAGGGACACCAGAACGGACTGAAGCTTTCTTT.